This is a list of T cell receptor beta chains from one sample in a study of CD8+CD57+ T cells in acquired aplastic anemia. TCRdb independently ran MiXCR on the reads; one entry per CDR3 protein. The sample shows just over 200,000 distinct CDR3 sequences, approximately 65% of them seen only once. The specimen was sorted CD4+, CD8+, or CD8+CD57+ T cells (not recorded which) from PBMCs. These receptors were collected from a human donor with aplastic anemia. Both conserved end residues are part of each CDR3. A D gene is named only where the DNA matches it firmly. Clone size is not always given. Where it is, it says once, few, many or a class for expanded clones.

len,j_gene,abundance,v_gene,d_gene,CDR3aa,CDR3nt
14,TRBJ2-3,.,TRBV30,.,CAWMIRTFTDTQYF,TGTGCCTGGATGATCAGGACGTTCACAGATACGCAGTATTTT
15,TRBJ2-1,.,TRBV24-1,TRBD1,CATSEARGRVNEQFF,TGTGCCACCAGTGAGGCCAGGGGGCGCGTCAATGAGCAGTTCTTC
16,TRBJ2-7,.,TRBV6-5,TRBD1,CASSYSRTGVAYEQYF,TGTGCCAGCAGTTACTCGAGGACAGGGGTTGCCTACGAGCAGTACTTC
14,TRBJ2-3,.,TRBV5-8,.,CASSLSPFGDTQYF,TGTGCCAGCAGCTTGTCTCCCTTCGGAGATACGCAGTATTTT
13,TRBJ2-5,.,TRBV20-1,.,CSARHPSQETQYF,TGCAGTGCTAGACACCCGTCCCAAGAGACCCAGTACTTC
11,TRBJ1-1,.,TRBV2,.,CASRAGPEAFF,TGTGCCAGCAGGGCGGGACCTGAAGCTTTCTTT
14,TRBJ2-7,.,TRBV7-3,TRBD2,CASSPRTSPGEQYF,TGTGCCAGCAGCCCAAGGACTAGCCCAGGCGAGCAGTACTTC
15,TRBJ2-3,few,TRBV28,TRBD2,CASSLERGGTDTQYF,TGTGCCAGCAGTTTAGAGCGGGGGGGCACAGATACGCAGTATTTT
15,TRBJ2-2,.,TRBV5-1,.,CASSLEALNTGELFF,TGCGCCAGCAGCTTGGAAGCCCTCAACACCGGGGAGCTGTTTTTT
14,TRBJ1-2,many,TRBV5-1,.,CASSLSKGSYGYTF,TGCGCCAGCAGCTTGAGTAAAGGATCTTATGGCTACACCTTC
15,TRBJ1-5,few,TRBV7-3,.,CASSFRTGGGQPQHF,TGTGCCAGCAGCTTCAGGACCGGGGGAGGTCAGCCCCAGCATTTT
12,TRBJ1-2,.,TRBV20-1,.,CSAREAGLGYTF,TGCAGTGCTAGAGAGGCCGGGCTTGGCTACACCTTC
13,TRBJ1-1,.,TRBV12-3/TRBV12-4,.,CASSLSKGPEAFF,TGTGCCAGCAGTTTATCCAAGGGCCCTGAAGCTTTCTTT
14,TRBJ1-5,.,TRBV2,.,CASSVGESNQPQHF,TGTGCCAGCAGTGTGGGGGAAAGCAATCAGCCCCAGCATTTT
15,TRBJ2-7,.,TRBV7-3,TRBD2,CASSQLETSGYEQYF,TGTGCCAGCAGCCAATTAGAGACTAGCGGTTACGAGCAGTACTTC
14,TRBJ1-2,.,TRBV7-2,.,CASSSTLGGYGYTF,TGTGCCAGCAGCTCAACACTGGGTGGGTATGGCTACACCTTC
14,TRBJ2-5,.,TRBV7-9,TRBD1,CASSLTGTQETQYF,TGTGCCAGCAGCTTGACAGGGACCCAAGAGACCCAGTACTTC
14,TRBJ1-5,.,TRBV19,TRBD1,CASFGTGPNQPQHF,TGTGCCAGTTTCGGGACAGGACCCAATCAGCCCCAGCATTTT
13,TRBJ2-7,.,TRBV7-8,TRBD1,CASSSTDRAEQYF,TGTGCCAGCAGCTCGACTGACAGGGCCGAGCAGTACTTC
16,TRBJ2-5,.,TRBV24-1,TRBD2,CATSDGSGGVVKTQYF,TGTGCCACCAGTGATGGTAGCGGGGGGGTCGTCAAGACCCAGTACTTC
14,TRBJ1-2,many,TRBV9,TRBD1,CASSVGTGDYGYTF,TGTGCCAGCAGCGTCGGGACAGGGGATTATGGCTACACCTTC
17,TRBJ2-1,.,TRBV20-1,TRBD2,CSARGTSGRPNYNEQFF,TGCAGTGCTAGAGGGACTAGCGGGAGGCCTAACTACAATGAGCAGTTCTTC
15,TRBJ2-1,.,TRBV10-3,TRBD2,CASRIGLAWDNEQFF,TGTGCCAGCAGGATCGGACTAGCGTGGGACAATGAGCAATTCTTC
14,TRBJ2-3,.,TRBV2,.,CASSEYGEADTQYF,TGTGCCAGCAGTGAGTATGGGGAAGCAGATACGCAGTATTTT
13,TRBJ2-5,.,TRBV24-1,.,CATSGSFQETQYF,TGTGCCACCAGTGGTTCCTTCCAAGAGACCCAGTACTTC
16,TRBJ2-3,.,TRBV15,.,CATSVETTQDRDTQYF,TGTGCCACCAGCGTTGAGACCACACAGGATAGGGATACGCAGTATTTT
14,TRBJ2-7,few,TRBV29-1,.,CSVEGQEETYEQYF,TGCAGCGTTGAAGGACAGGAAGAGACCTACGAGCAGTACTTC
14,TRBJ2-5,.,TRBV12-3/TRBV12-4,.,CASSVGTTQETQYF,TGTGCCAGCAGCGTAGGGACCACTCAAGAGACCCAGTACTTC
13,TRBJ1-1,.,TRBV7-6,.,CASSLLGGQEAFF,TGTGCCAGCAGCTTATTAGGTGGTCAGGAAGCTTTCTTT
14,TRBJ2-3,.,TRBV19,.,CASSSPAAADTQYF,TGTGCCAGTAGTTCTCCCGCGGCGGCAGATACGCAGTATTTT
14,TRBJ2-5,few,TRBV7-7,TRBD2,CASSLVAGVETQYF,TGTGCCAGCAGCTTAGTAGCGGGAGTAGAGACCCAGTACTTC
14,TRBJ1-3,.,TRBV7-8,.,CASREWGTGNTIYF,TGTGCCAGCAGGGAATGGGGGACTGGAAACACCATATATTTT
14,TRBJ1-6,.,TRBV7-6,.,CASSAQGYNSPLHF,TGTGCCAGCAGCGCCCAGGGATATAATTCACCCCTCCACTTT
19,TRBJ1-5,.,TRBV7-8,TRBD1,CASSLGRDRVAPGLQPQHF,TGTGCCAGCAGCTTAGGCCGGGACAGGGTGGCCCCAGGGCTTCAGCCCCAGCATTTT
13,TRBJ1-5,.,TRBV19,.,CASRRLGNQPQHF,TGTGCCAGTAGACGATTGGGGAATCAGCCCCAGCATTTT
15,TRBJ2-5,few,TRBV5-1,.,CASSPATLAQETQYF,TGCGCCAGCAGCCCCGCCACACTAGCACAAGAGACCCAGTACTTC
16,TRBJ2-5,.,TRBV4-1,TRBD2,CASSRSSGRALETQYF,TGCGCCAGCAGCCGTTCTAGCGGGAGGGCCCTTGAGACCCAGTACTTC
13,TRBJ1-1,few,TRBV24-1,.,CATSDTDGPEAFF,TGTGCCACCAGTGATACGGATGGGCCTGAAGCTTTCTTT
16,TRBJ2-3,once,TRBV15,TRBD1,CATSLIRDRLTDTQYF,TGTGCCACCAGCTTAATCCGGGACAGGTTGACAGATACGCAGTATTTT
14,TRBJ1-1,.,TRBV12-3/TRBV12-4,.,CASSHDPRGTEAFF,TGTGCCAGCAGCCACGACCCCAGGGGCACTGAAGCTTTCTTT
13,TRBJ2-7,.,TRBV7-9,TRBD2,CASGGGTTYEQYF,TGTGCCAGCGGCGGGGGGACCACCTACGAGCAGTACTTC
16,TRBJ2-3,.,TRBV25-1,.,CASSELRAASTDTQYF,TGTGCCAGCAGTGAATTACGGGCAGCTAGCACAGATACGCAGTATTTT
13,TRBJ2-5,many,TRBV7-9,.,CASSSLGGETQYF,TGTGCCAGCAGCTCTCTGGGTGGAGAGACCCAGTACTTC
15,TRBJ2-2,.,TRBV29-1,TRBD2,CSVRTSGSIAGELFF,TGCAGCGTGCGGACTAGCGGGAGTATAGCTGGGGAGCTGTTTTTT
15,TRBJ2-2,.,TRBV4-3,TRBD1,CASSQGTGNTGELFF,TGCGCCAGCAGCCAAGGGACAGGGAACACCGGGGAGCTGTTTTTT
14,TRBJ1-1,.,TRBV14,.,CAGSQVDMVTEAFF,TGTGCCGGCAGCCAAGTGGACATGGTCACTGAAGCTTTCTTT
13,TRBJ2-7,.,TRBV19,.,CASSQAGVYEQYF,TGTGCCAGTAGTCAAGCTGGGGTCTACGAGCAGTACTTC
14,TRBJ2-3,.,TRBV7-3,.,CASRSNVGTDTQYF,TGTGCCAGCAGAAGTAACGTCGGCACAGATACGCAGTATTTT
16,TRBJ2-2,.,TRBV7-6,.,CASSLAAYANTGELFF,TGTGCCAGCAGCTTAGCGGCGTACGCGAACACCGGGGAGCTGTTTTTT
14,TRBJ1-2,.,TRBV19,.,CASNPESLNYGYTF,TGTGCCAGTAATCCTGAGTCCCTAAACTATGGCTACACCTTC